This T cell receptor beta chain was observed in a study of cytomegalovirus exposure and HLA in healthy donors. The assay was immunoSEQ multiplex PCR, and TCRdb's table has in-frame clones only and misses some. The sample gives about 73,000 clones, approximately 96% of which show up once; less than 3.5% is in the top ten. The CDR3 covers 15 residues. The germline V gene has CDR1 MNHEY and CDR2 SVGAGI. With 3 bases removed from V and 2 bases from J, the gap between germline ends came to 11 bases. Input material: PBMCs. The J gene is TRBJ2-1, the V gene TRBV6-5, with a tentative D call TRBD2 (5 bases). The source of this sequence is a man between 18 and 35 years old in good health and CMV-seronegative. The CDR3 sequence: CASSYEGRAYNEQFF. The CDR3 DNA reads TGTGCCAGCAGTTATGAGGGCCGAGCCTACAATGAGCAGTTCTTC.